This TCR beta chain is from a study of blood T cell repertoires in COVID-19. The overall study: The origin of the acute and convalescent COVID-19 samples was the United States, Italy and Spain. PBMCs, B-cell-depleted T cells, or T cells provided the cDNA or gDNA that made up the material.

Per the original data handling: For nucleated cells, counts were estimated from reference gene primer amplification. Only in-frame clones appear in the TCRdb table, and some are missing; sequencing was by immunoSEQ multiplex PCR. The D gene and trimming were derived from the DNA, and the V and J assignments and clone size from that table. The sample consists of some 400,000 clones, around 84% of them appearing once. The CDR3 covers 13 residues. The V and J ends lost 0 bases and 6 bases respectively, with 9 bases between them. Germline CDR1 reads SGHDT; CDR2 reads YYEEEE. The rearrangement links TRBV5-6 to TRBJ1-1, with a weak D call TRBD1 (5 bases). The TCR sequence derives from a human donor with acute or convalescent COVID-19. The donor label of this sample is uncertain. Sequenced input: peripheral blood. The CDR3 is CASSLGQLSEAFF. Here the CDR3 DNA reads TGTGCCAGCAGCTTGGGACAGCTCTCTGAAGCTTTCTTT. Based on the CDR3 plus reference TRBV5-6 and TRBJ1-1, the full variable domain is DAGVTQSPTHLIKTRGQQVTLRCSPKSGHDTVSWYQQALGQGPQFIFQYYEEEERQRGNFPDRFSGHQFPNYSSELNVNALLLGDSALYLCASSLGQLSEAFFGQGTRLTVV.